The 5 T cell receptor beta chains reported below all come from one sample, sequenced in a study of cytomegalovirus exposure and HLA in healthy donors. Use of 60 Vbeta and 13 Jbeta primers characterized the PCR. Profiling relied on immunoSEQ multiplex PCR, and the TCRdb table lists in-frame clones only, not all of them. Among under 150,000 clones listed, about 73% were seen once. The sequenced material came from PBMCs. These receptors all stem from a woman aged 25-40 years in good health and CMV-seropositive.

The rearrangement joins TRBV4-1 to TRBJ2-7, with 9 bases matching TRBD1. Germline V gene lookup returns CDR1 MGHRA and CDR2 YSYEKL. The V gene end was trimmed by 1 base and the J gene end by 6 bases; junction bases not matched to a gene: 4. The CDR3 extends over 14 amino acids. CDR3 sequence reads: CASSQATGGAEQYF. The DNA for the CDR3 is TGCGCCAGCAGCCAAGCAACAGGGGGCGCCGAGCAGTACTTC.

The J gene is TRBJ1-3, the V gene TRBV28; D is undetermined. Germline lookup yields CDR1 MDHEN and CDR2 SYDVKM. Trimming took 2 bases from V and 0 from J, leaving 14 bases between them. The CDR3 covers 17 residues. The CDR3 spells CASSLAGVTSSGNTIYF. CDR3 coding DNA: TGTGCCAGCAGTTTAGCAGGAGTCACTAGCTCTGGAAACACCATATATTTT.

V usage is TRBV11-2 and J usage is TRBJ2-5; D may be TRBD2 (5 bases). The CDR3 loop spans 14 amino acids. Germline CDR1 and CDR2: SGHAT and FQNNGV. V lost 3 bases, J lost 1 base, and 9 bases lay in between. CDR3 coding DNA: TGTGCCAGCAGCTTTGCAGGACTCCAAGAGACCCAGTACTTC. Its protein is CASSFAGLQETQYF.

The V and J genes are TRBV14 and TRBJ1-6, with 8 bases lining up with TRBD1. The CDR3 consists of 20 residues. Germline CDR1 reads SGHDN; CDR2 reads FVKESK. The V and J ends lost 2 bases and 0 bases, in that order; junction bases with no gene match: 12. This CDR3 is CASSQRLQGVGGSYNSPLHF. DNA of the CDR3: TGTGCCAGCAGCCAAAGGTTACAGGGGGTAGGGGGCTCCTATAATTCACCCCTCCACTTT.

The rearrangement joins TRBV6-1 to TRBJ2-7, with 7 bases fitting TRBD1. The CDR3 is 15 amino acids. The trim removed 6 bases at V and 2 bases at J, leaving 10 bases unmatched. Germline CDR1 reads MNHNS; CDR2 reads SASEGT. The CDR3 loop is CASRSSPTGAYEQYF. Written as DNA, the CDR3 is TGTGCCAGCAGATCAAGTCCTACAGGGGCCTACGAGCAGTACTTC.